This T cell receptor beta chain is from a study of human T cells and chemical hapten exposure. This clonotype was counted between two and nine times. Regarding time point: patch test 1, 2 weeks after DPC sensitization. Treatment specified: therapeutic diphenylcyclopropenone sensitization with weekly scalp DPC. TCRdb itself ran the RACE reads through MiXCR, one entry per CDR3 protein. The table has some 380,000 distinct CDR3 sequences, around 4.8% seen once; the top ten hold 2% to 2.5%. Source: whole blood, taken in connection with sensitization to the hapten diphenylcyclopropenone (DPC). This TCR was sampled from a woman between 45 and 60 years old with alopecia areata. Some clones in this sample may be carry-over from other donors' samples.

Written as DNA, the CDR3 is TGTGCCAGCAGCCCCCTAGCCCGACCCTACGAGCAGTACTTC. This codes for CASSPLARPYEQYF. The chain combines TRBV7-9 with TRBJ2-7; D may be TRBD2 (5 bases). Germline values: CDR1 SEHNR, CDR2 FQNEAQ (reference sequence). The V end lost 5 bases, the J end lost 2 bases, and 13 bases lay between the germline ends. The CDR3 covers 14 residues. The full variable domain, its missing parts supplied by reference TRBV7-9 and TRBJ2-7, is DTGVSQNPRHKITKRGQNVTFRCDPISEHNRLYWYRQTLGQGPEFLTYFQNEAQLEKSRLLSDRFSAERPKGSFSTLEIQRTEQGDSAMYLCASSPLARPYEQYFGPGTRLTVT.